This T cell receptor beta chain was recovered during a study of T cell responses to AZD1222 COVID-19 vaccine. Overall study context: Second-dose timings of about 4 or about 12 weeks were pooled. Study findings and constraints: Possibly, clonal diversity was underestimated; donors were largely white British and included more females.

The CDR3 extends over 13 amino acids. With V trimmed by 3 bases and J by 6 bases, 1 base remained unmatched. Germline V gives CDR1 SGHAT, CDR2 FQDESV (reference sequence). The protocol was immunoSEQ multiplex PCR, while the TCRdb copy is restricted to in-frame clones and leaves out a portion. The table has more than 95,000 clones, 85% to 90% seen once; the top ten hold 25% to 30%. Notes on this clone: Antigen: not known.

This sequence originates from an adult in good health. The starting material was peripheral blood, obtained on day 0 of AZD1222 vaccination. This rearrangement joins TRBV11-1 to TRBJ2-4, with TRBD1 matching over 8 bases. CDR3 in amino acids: CASSFGQGNIQYF. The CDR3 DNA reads TGTGCCAGCAGCTTCGGACAGGGAAACATTCAGTACTTC.